The present TCR beta chain was sequenced within a study of regulatory T cells in long-lasting Graves disease. Whole-study findings and limits: With persistent disease, TRBV28, TRBJ1-2 and TRBJ2-5 were the favored segments. Persistent Graves' patients had lower TCR diversity than newly diagnosed ones.

The CDR3 contains 14 residues. From germline, CDR1 is LGHDT and CDR2 YNNKEL (reference sequence). V shed 4 bases and J 9 bases; nucleotides not matched to a gene: 5. Time point denoted: persistent/refractory GD, antithyroid drugs over 5 years with positive TRAb. There was RNA extracted from PBMCs, and the TCR library was made from it. Details on this clonotype: Antigen specificity is unknown.

Sequencing libraries for TCR beta were prepared with iRepertoire HTBI primers and Arm-PCR of CDR3 regions. TCRdb recomputed calls from the multiplex PCR reads with MiXCR, one row per CDR3 protein. Counted here are roughly 700,000 distinct CDR3 sequences, about 30% occurring once; the ten biggest clones make up about 42%. The V call is TRBV3-1, the J call TRBJ2-2; TRBD2 agrees at 10 bases. The clonotype comes from a female donor with Graves disease. The material was peripheral blood mononuclear cells (PBMCs), obtained when the disease was refractory, from a patient treated with antithyroid drugs. Written as DNA, the CDR3 is TGTGCCAGCAGCCCTAGCGGGAGAGAAAGGGAGCTGTTTTTT. It is translated as CASSPSGRERELFF.